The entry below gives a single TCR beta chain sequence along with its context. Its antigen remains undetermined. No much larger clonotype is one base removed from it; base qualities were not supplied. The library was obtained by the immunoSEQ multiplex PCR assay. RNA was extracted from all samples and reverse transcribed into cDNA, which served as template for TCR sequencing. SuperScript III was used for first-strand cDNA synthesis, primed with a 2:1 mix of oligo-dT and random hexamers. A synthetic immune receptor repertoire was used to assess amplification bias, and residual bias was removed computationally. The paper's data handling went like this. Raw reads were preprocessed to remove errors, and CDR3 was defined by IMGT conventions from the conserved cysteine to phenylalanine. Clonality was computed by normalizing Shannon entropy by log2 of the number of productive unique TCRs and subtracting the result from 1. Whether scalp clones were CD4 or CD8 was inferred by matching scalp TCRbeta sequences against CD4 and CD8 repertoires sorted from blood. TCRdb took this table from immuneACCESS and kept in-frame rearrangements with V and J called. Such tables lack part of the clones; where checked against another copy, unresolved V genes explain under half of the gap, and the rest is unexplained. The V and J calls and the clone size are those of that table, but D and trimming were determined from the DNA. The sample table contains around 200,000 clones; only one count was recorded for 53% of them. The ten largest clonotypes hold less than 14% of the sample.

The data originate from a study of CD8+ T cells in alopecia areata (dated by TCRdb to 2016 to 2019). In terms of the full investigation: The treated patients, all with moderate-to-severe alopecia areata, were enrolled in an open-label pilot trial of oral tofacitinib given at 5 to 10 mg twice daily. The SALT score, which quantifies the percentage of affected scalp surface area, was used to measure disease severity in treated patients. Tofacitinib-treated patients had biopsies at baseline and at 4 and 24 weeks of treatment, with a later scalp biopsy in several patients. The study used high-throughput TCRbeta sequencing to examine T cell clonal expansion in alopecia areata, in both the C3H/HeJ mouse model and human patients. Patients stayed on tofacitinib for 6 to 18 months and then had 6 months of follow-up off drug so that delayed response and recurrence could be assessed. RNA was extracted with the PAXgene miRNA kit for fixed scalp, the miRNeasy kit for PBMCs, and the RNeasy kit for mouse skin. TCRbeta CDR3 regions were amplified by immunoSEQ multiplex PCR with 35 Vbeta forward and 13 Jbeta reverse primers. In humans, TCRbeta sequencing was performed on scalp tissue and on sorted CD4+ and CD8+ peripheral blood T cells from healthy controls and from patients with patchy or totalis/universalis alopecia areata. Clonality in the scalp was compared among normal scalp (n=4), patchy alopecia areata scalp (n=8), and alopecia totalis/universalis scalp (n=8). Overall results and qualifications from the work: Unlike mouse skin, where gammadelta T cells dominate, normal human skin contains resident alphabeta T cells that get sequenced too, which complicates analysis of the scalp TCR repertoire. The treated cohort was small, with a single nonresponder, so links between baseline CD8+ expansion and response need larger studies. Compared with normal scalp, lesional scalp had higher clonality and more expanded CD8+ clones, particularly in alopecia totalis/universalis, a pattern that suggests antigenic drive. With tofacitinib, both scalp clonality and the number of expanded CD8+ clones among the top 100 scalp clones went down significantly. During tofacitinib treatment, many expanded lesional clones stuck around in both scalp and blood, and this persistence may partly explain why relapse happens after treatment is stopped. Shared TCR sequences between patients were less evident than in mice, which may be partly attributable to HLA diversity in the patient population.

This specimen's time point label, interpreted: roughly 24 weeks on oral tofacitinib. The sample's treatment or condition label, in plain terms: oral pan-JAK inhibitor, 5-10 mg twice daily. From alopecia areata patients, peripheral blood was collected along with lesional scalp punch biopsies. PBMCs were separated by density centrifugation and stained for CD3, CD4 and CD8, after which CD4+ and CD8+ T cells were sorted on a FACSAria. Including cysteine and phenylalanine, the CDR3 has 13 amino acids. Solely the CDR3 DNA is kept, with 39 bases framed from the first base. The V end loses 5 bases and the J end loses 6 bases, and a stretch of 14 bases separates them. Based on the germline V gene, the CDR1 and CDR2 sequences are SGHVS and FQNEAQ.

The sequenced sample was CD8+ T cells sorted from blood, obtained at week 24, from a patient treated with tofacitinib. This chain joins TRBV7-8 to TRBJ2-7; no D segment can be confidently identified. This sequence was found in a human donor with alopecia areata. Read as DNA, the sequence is TGTGCCAGCAGCCCCCGGGTGGTGGGCGAGCAGTACTTC. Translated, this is CASSPRVVGEQYF.